This record concerns one TCR beta chain sequence. No antigen is known for it. Base qualities are not provided; no much larger clone lies one nucleotide away. One collaborating source in Seattle enrolled patients while the patients were actively infected and followed the patients over time throughout the course of disease. The collaborating institutions used their own protocols to collect whole blood in K2EDTA tubes. For TCRbeta analysis, collaborators shipped samples as frozen whole blood, isolated PBMCs, or DNA extracted from either of those sample types. From a lookup of the germline V gene, CDR1 and CDR2 are MDHEN and SYDVKM. V is trimmed back by 5 bases and J by 8 bases, and the junction contains 14 bases that no gene match accounts for. The cysteine opens and the phenylalanine closes a CDR3 of 16 amino acids. Only the CDR3 DNA is retained, 48 bases long and in frame from the first base. This entry belongs to a study of blood T cell repertoires in COVID-19 (dated by TCRdb to the early 2020s). For the study in its entirety: Collaborator samples came from the United States, Italy and Spain and covered acute and convalescent phases of COVID-19. The samples were drawn from two sources: the first 160 participants of the ongoing ImmuneRACE study, and 950 to 1,500 subjects contributed by 6 global collaborators. The prospective study material was composed of cDNA or gDNA derived from T cells, B-cell-depleted T cells, or PBMCs. Sample metadata almost always included a de-identified subject ID, COVID-19 status, age in years and sex. The dataset comprised deeply sampled blood TCRbeta repertoires from subjects exposed to, actively infected with, or recovered from COVID-19. The repertoires were made available in a free public database intended to serve as a resource for research on the immune response to SARS-CoV-2. Where HLA class I and class II types were available, the types were taken from metadata supplied by the sample provider, not from assay-based typing. The study at large found these results: Clinical and demographic metadata were provided uncurated, with the amount varying by source and participant.

The immunoSEQ Assay, a bias-controlled multiplex PCR, was used to amplify TCRbeta CDR3 regions from genomic DNA. On the study's bioinformatics: Within the assay, amplification of reference gene primers was used to estimate how many nucleated cells each sample contained. To quantify the absolute abundance of each unique TCRbeta CDR3 rearrangement, sequence reads were collapsed and filtered. For each sample, productive Simpson clonality was calculated by taking the square root of Simpson's diversity index across productive rearrangements. TCRdb took over this immuneACCESS table, retaining in-frame rearrangements with V and J assigned. Such tables are incomplete; in checked studies, under half of the missing clones stem from an unresolved V gene, and the remainder is unexplained. D and trimming were read from the DNA, whereas the V and J calls and clone size are those reported in that table. A total of tens of thousands of clones appear in this sample, approximately 84% of them only once. 15% to 20% of the sample is held by the ten biggest clonotypes.

The specimen was peripheral blood. This receptor was taken from a man in his fifties or sixties with COVID-19, enrolled during active disease. The V gene is TRBV28 and the J gene is TRBJ2-4; 8 of the junction bases match TRBD1. The nucleotide sequence is given as TGTGCCAGCAGTACCGCCTCGGACAGGGAGGCGCACATTCAGTACTTC. Its amino acids are CASSTASDREAHIQYF.